This T cell receptor beta chain appears in the sequencing data of a study of T cells in localized non-small cell lung cancer. Study-level results: A denser population of T cells in blood accompanied longer overall survival. Adjacent lung tissue had a median around 57 of the top 100 clones found in the tumor. Heterogeneity cannot be ruled out, as sequencing used one tumor region only. The greatest T cell clonality was found in uninvolved adjacent lung (higher than in tumor).

CDR1 is GTSNPN, CDR2 SVGIG, per germline (reference sequence). Germline trimming cut 2 bases from V and 12 bases from J; bases unmatched to any gene: 3. This CDR3 has 11 amino acids. Assay used: immunoSEQ multiplex PCR; TCRdb lists only in-frame clones, some missing. Of some 30,000 clones in the sample, roughly nine tenths are singletons; the top ten hold 4.5% to 7%. To note about this clone: Its antigen is still unknown.

The chain has TRBV30 and TRBJ1-4, with 7 positions matching TRBD1. The receptor was isolated from a man aged 35 to 69 with stage II lung adenocarcinoma. Source: PBMCs, taken before any cancer treatment. The CDR3 nucleotides read TGTGCCTGGAGTCGACAGGGAGAACTGTTTTTT. It translates to CAWSRQGELFF.